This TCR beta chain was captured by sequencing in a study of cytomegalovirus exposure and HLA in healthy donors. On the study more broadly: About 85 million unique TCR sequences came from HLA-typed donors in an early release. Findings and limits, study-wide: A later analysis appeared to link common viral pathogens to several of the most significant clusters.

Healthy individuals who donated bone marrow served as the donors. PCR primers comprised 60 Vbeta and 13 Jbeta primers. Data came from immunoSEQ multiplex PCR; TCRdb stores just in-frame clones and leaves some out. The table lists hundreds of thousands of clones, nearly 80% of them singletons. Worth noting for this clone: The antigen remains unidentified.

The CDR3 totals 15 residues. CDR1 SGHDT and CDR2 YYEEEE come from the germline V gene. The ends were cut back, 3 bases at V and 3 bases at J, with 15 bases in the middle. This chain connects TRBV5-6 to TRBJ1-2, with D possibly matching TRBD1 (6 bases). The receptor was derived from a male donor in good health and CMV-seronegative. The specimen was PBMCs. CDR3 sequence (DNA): TGTGCCAGCAGCTCGCCTTACAGGGACCACTATGGCTACACCTTC. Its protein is CASSSPYRDHYGYTF.